The present T cell receptor (beta chain) was sequenced within a study of shared clonotypes between healthy human individuals. Method: immunoSEQ multiplex PCR; TCRdb's copy keeps in-frame clones and lacks some. This repertoire shows around 2,000,000 clones, 93% found once; its top ten account for under 2%. Note on this clone: Its specificity is unknown.

Terminally differentiated effector memory CD45RA+ cells were left out of the naive CD8 fraction, which was CD45RO-negative and positively selected for CCR7. Study conclusions and caveats: With a handful of donors compared, 4% to 5.5% of naive CD4 clonotypes were shared. A reduction in generation probabilities was seen for non-shared clonotypes relative to those shared by all four donors.

Trimming pared 3 bases from V and 6 bases from J, leaving 14 bases between. The CDR3 sequence is 14 residues long. Germline V gene data show CDR1 as MGHRA and CDR2 as YSYEKL. The receptor's source is a man between 18 and 35 years old in good health. Some clones in this sample may be carry-over from other donors' samples. The chain links TRBV4-1 to TRBJ1-1; TRBD1 might be the D (6 bases). The specimen sequenced was naive CD8+ T cells from PBMCs. DNA for the CDR3: TGCGCCAGCAGCCAGGGGGCGGGGGGGCCTGAAGCTTTCTTT. Its protein product is CASSQGAGGPEAFF.